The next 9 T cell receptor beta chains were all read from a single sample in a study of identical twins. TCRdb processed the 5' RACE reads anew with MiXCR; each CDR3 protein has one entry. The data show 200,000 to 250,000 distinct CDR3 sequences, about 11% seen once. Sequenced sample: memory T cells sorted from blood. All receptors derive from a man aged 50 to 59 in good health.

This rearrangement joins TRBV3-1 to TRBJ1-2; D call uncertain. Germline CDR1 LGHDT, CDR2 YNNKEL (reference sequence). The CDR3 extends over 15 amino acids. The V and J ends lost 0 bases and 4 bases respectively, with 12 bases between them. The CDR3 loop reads CASSQDLWPIYGYTF. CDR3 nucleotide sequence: TGTGCCAGCAGCCAAGATTTGTGGCCGATCTATGGCTACACCTTC.

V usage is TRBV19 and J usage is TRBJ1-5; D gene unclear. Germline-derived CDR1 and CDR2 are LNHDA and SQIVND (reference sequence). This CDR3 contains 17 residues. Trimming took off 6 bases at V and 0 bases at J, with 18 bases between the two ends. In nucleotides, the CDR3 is TGTGCCAGTAGGATTAAAACAGCAGATTATAGCAATCAGCCCCAGCATTTT. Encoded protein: CASRIKTADYSNQPQHF. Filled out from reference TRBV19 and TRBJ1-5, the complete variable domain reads DGGITQSPKYLFRKEGQNVTLSCEQNLNHDAMYWYRQDPGQGLRLIYYSQIVNDFQKGDIAEGYSVSREKKESFPLTVTSAQKNPTAFYLCASRIKTADYSNQPQHFGDGTRLSIL.

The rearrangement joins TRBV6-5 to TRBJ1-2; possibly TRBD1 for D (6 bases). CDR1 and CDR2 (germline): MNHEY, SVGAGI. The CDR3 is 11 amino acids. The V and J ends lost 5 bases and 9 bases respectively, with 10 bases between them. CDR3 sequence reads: CASSDRRSYTF. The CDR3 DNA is TGTGCCAGCAGTGACAGGAGGAGCTACACCTTC.

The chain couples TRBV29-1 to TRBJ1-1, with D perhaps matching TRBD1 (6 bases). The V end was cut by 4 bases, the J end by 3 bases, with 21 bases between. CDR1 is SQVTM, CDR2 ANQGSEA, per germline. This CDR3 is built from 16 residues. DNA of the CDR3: TGCAGCGTTGCTGGGGGCAGTTCTTCTTATTACACTGAAGCTTTCTTT. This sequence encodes CSVAGGSSSYYTEAFF.

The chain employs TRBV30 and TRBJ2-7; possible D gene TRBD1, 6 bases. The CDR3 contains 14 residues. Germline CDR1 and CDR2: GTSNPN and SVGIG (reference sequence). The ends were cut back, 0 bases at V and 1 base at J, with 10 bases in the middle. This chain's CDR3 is CAWSVGGTSYEQYF. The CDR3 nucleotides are TGTGCCTGGAGTGTTGGGGGCACTTCCTACGAGCAGTACTTC.

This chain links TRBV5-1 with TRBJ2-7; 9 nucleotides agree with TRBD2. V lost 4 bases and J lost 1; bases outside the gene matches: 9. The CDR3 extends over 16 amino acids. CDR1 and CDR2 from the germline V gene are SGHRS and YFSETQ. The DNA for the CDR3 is TGCGCCAGCAGCCCCGGGGGTAGCGGGAGTTCCTACGAGCAGTACTTC. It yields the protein CASSPGGSGSSYEQYF.

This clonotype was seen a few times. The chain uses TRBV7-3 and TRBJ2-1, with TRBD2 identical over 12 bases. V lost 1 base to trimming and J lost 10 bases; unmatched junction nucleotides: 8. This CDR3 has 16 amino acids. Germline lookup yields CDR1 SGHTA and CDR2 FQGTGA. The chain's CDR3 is CASSLRTSGMGREQFF. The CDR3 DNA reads TGTGCCAGCAGCTTAAGGACTAGCGGGATGGGTAGGGAGCAGTTCTTC.

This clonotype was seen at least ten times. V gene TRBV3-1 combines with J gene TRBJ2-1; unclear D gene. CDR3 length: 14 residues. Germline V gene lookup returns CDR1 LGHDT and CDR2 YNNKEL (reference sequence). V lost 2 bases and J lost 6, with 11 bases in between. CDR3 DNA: TGTGCCAGCAGCCAATCACCCCTTTCCAATGAGCAGTTCTTC. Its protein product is CASSQSPLSNEQFF.

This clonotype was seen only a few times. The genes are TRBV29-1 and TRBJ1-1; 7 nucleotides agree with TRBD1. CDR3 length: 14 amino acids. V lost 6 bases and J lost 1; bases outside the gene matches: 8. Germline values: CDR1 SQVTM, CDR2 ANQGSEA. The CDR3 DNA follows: TGCAGCGTACGTAGACAGGGTACGAACACTGAAGCTTTCTTT. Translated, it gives CSVRRQGTNTEAFF.